This T cell receptor (beta chain) stems from a study of cytomegalovirus exposure and HLA in healthy donors. Overall study results and limits: Under 20,000 TCR beta sequences were associated with HLA alleles at 0.05 false discovery rate in a later analysis. When a later analysis compared HLA-associated TCR beta chains with equally common others, the HLA-associated chains turned out to be more clonally expanded and to have lower generation probabilities.

The CDR3 runs to 15 residues. Germline V gene lookup returns CDR1 SGHRS and CDR2 YFSETQ. The V segment lost 0 bases and the J segment 1 base; nucleotides outside the gene matches: 3. The PCR used 60 Vbeta and 13 Jbeta primers. Generated by immunoSEQ multiplex PCR, the TCRdb table keeps only in-frame clones and is missing some. This table lists under 200,000 clones. Remarks on this clone: The antigen is not known.

This clonotype was obtained from a woman younger than 30 in good health and CMV-seropositive. The chain employs TRBV5-1 and TRBJ2-5; 7 positions agree with TRBD2. Material for sequencing was PBMCs. CDR3 in DNA: TGCGCCAGCAGCTTGGTTCCGGGGGGCCAAGAGACCCAGTACTTC. Encoded protein: CASSLVPGGQETQYF.